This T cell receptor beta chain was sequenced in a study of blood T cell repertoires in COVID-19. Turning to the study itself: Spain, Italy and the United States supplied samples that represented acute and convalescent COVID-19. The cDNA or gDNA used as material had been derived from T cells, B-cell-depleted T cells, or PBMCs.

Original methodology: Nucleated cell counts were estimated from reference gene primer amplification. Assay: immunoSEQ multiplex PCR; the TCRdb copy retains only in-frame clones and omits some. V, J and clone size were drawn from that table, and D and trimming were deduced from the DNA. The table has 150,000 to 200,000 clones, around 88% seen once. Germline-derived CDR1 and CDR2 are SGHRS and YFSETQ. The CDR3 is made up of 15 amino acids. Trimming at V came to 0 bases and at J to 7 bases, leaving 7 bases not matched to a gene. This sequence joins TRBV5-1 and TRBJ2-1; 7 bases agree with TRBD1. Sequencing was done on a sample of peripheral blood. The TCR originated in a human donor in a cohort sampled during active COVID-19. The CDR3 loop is CASSLVEGRGNEQFF. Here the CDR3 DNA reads TGCGCCAGCAGCTTGGTGGAAGGCAGGGGGAATGAGCAGTTCTTC.